This T cell receptor beta chain was found in a study of early T cells in non-severe SARS-CoV-2 infection. Background on the study: Unsorted whole blood bulk RNA was sequenced, with unpaired chains. Study-level results: VDJdb-based matching was biased toward anti-spike CD8 responses and missed private and CD4 specificities.

V lost 6 bases, J lost 5 bases, and 19 bases lay in between. The CDR3 length is 15 residues. This clonotype appeared a few times. Its specificity is unknown. TCRdb reprocessed the 5' RACE reads via MiXCR and lists one record per CDR3 protein. The table lists about 90,000 distinct CDR3 sequences, approximately 12% of them singletons. The source is an adult who was a healthcare worker with PCR-confirmed SARS-CoV-2 infection or an uninfected control (not recorded which). The chain uses TRBV12-3 or TRBV12-4 and TRBJ1-1; D is unresolved. This specimen was whole blood, taken at baseline. In DNA form, the CDR3 reads TGTGCCAGCAGCTCCGCGAGGGCTCTGTATACTGAAGCTTTCTTT. It yields the protein CASSSARALYTEAFF.